These 20 T cell receptor beta chains originate from one sample sequenced in a study of blood T cell repertoires in COVID-19. Profiled with immunoSEQ multiplex PCR; TCRdb holds only in-frame clones, not every one. The sample contains approximately 90,000 clones, roughly 87% of which appear only once. The sample consisted of peripheral blood. All receptors derive from a man between 50 and 59 years old with acute or convalescent COVID-19.

The V and J genes are TRBV19 and TRBJ1-5; TRBD1 aligns across 7 bases. The CDR3 is 13 residues long. J gave up 4 bases and V 5 bases, and 2 bases lay outside the gene matches. Germline CDR1 and CDR2: LNHDA and SQIVND (reference sequence). CDR3 DNA sequence: TGTGCCAGTAGTGAGGGGGCAAATCAGCCCCAGCATTTT. Amino acid sequence: CASSEGANQPQHF.

V and J are TRBV21-1 and TRBJ2-5; TRBD1 is the table's D call and was not checked against the DNA. TRBV21-1 is a documented pseudogene. The CDR3 runs 14 residues. This CDR3 is CASSPQGEKETQYF. CDR3 coding DNA: TGTGCCAGCAGCCCGCAGGGGGAGAAGGAGACCCAGTACTTC.

This chain connects TRBV1 to TRBJ2-5; no DNA check was done on the table's D call, TRBD2. TRBV1 is tagged as a pseudogene. CDR3 size: 18 residues. CDR3: CTSSQDLGAGGRIETQYF. CDR3 bases: TGCACCAGCAGCCAAGATCTAGGAGCGGGGGGACGTATAGAGACCCAGTACTTC.

The V call is TRBV7-8, the J call TRBJ2-3; 7 positions agree with TRBD1. The CDR3 is 14 amino acids. Trimming removed 1 base from V and 14 bases from J; junction bases left unmatched: 12. Germline V lookup: CDR1 SGHVS, CDR2 FQNEAQ. The CDR3, as DNA: TGTGCCAGCAGCTTAGGGGGACAGCTACCACAGTTGTATTTT. As protein: CASSLGGQLPQLYF.

This rearrangement joins TRBV6-5 to TRBJ2-7; 10 bases align to TRBD1. V gave up 7 bases and J gave up 6 bases; unmatched junction bases: 6. Germline V gene sequence: CDR1 MNHEY, CDR2 SVGAGI. The CDR3 is made up of 13 amino acids. The CDR3 DNA follows: TGTGCCAGCATCTGGGACAGGGGTAGCGAGCAGTACGTC. Translation gives CASIWDRGSEQYV.

This clone was seen a single time. The gene calls are TRBV7-2 and TRBJ1-2, with D possibly matching TRBD1 (5 bases). The CDR3 runs 15 residues. Looked up from germline, CDR1 is SGHTA and CDR2 is FQGNSA. Deletions cut 1 base from V and 0 bases from J, with 9 bases between. The CDR3 sequence is CASSLVQAPNYGYTF. The CDR3 nucleotides are TGTGCCAGCAGCTTAGTACAGGCTCCTAACTATGGCTACACCTTC.

V is TRBV5-1 and J is TRBJ1-3; perhaps TRBD1 as D (6 bases). This CDR3 is 14 amino acids long. With 4 bases removed from V and 1 base from J, the gap between germline ends came to 9 bases. From germline, CDR1 is SGHRS and CDR2 YFSETQ. CDR3 nucleotides: TGCGCCAGCAGCCCAGGACAGTCTGGAAACACCATATATTTT. This translates into CASSPGQSGNTIYF.

This clone was recorded only once. CDR3 sequence reads: CAWSVGGVGQPQHF. Here the CDR3 DNA reads TGTGCCTGGAGTGTAGGGGGGGTGGGTCAGCCCCAGCATTTT. This sequence joins TRBV30 and TRBJ1-5; a weak D match, TRBD1 (6 bases). V lost 0 bases and J lost 6, with 12 bases in between. The V gene's germline CDR1 is GTSNPN and CDR2 SVGIG (reference sequence). The CDR3 runs to 14 residues.

This clone has just a few counts. V gene TRBV15 combines with J gene TRBJ1-4; D remains ambiguous. This CDR3 comprises 15 residues. The V end lost 1 base, the J end lost 5 bases, and 11 bases lay between the germline ends. CDR1 and CDR2 from the germline V gene are LNHNV and YYDKDF (reference sequence). The CDR3 spells CATSRVYQQNEKLFF. CDR3 nucleotides: TGTGCCACCAGCAGAGTGTATCAACAAAATGAAAAACTGTTTTTT.

This chain joins TRBV5-5 and TRBJ1-4; D call uncertain. Looked up from germline, CDR1 is SGHKS and CDR2 is YYEKEE (reference sequence). This CDR3 region has 14 residues. Between the trimmed V and J ends, which lost 3 bases and 2 bases, there was a span of 8 bases. DNA of the CDR3: TGTGCCAGCAGCTCGTCAGGTACTAATGAAAAACTGTTTTTT. Translating it yields CASSSSGTNEKLFF.

This chain uses TRBV6-5 with TRBJ1-1; the match to TRBD1 covers 7 bases. The CDR3 consists of 14 residues. The trim removed 5 bases at V and 4 bases at J, leaving 7 bases unmatched. The germline gives CDR1 MNHEY, CDR2 SVGAGI. The CDR3 bases are TGTGCCAGCAGTCCCAGGGGGTACGCCACTGAAGCTTTCTTT. Translation gives CASSPRGYATEAFF.

DNA of the CDR3: TGTGCCAGCAGTCCACCGTCCGGACAGTGCACCTTC. The encoded protein is CASSPPSGQCTF. V and J are TRBV12-3 or TRBV12-4 and TRBJ1-2, with D tentatively TRBD1 (6 bases). The CDR3 is 12 residues long. With 5 bases removed from V and 13 bases from J, the gap between germline ends came to 17 bases.

The chain couples TRBV4-1 to TRBJ2-7; D may be TRBD1 (5 bases). Trimming cost V 0 bases and J 4 bases, with 13 bases left between them. There are 15 residues in the CDR3. Germline-derived CDR1 and CDR2 are MGHRA and YSYEKL. The CDR3 is CASSQENQDTYEQYF. In DNA, the CDR3 is TGCGCCAGCAGCCAAGAGAATCAGGACACTTACGAGCAGTACTTC.

This chain connects TRBV13 to TRBJ2-7, with 7 bases that match TRBD1. The CDR3 loop spans 16 amino acids. Germline-derived CDR1 and CDR2 are PRHDT and FYEKMQ (reference sequence). Trimming removed 7 bases from V and 3 bases from J; junction bases left unmatched: 15. DNA for the CDR3: TGTGCCAGCACCACCAACAGGGCAGGGGGTATCTACGAGCAGTACTTC. It encodes CASTTNRAGGIYEQYF. Combining the CDR3 with reference TRBV13 and TRBJ2-7 gives the whole variable domain AAGVIQSPRHLIKEKRETATLKCYPIPRHDTVYWYQQGPGQDPQFLISFYEKMQSDKGSIPDRFSAQQFSDYHSELNMSSLELGDSALYFCASTTNRAGGIYEQYFGPGTRLTVT.

The chain employs TRBV9 and TRBJ1-4, with D possibly being TRBD1 (5 bases). V was cut by 4 bases and J by 4 bases, with 11 bases left in between. The CDR3 consists of 14 residues. Germline V CDR1 and CDR2: SGDLS, YYNGEE. The chain's CDR3 is CASSPQEINEKLFF. CDR3 in DNA: TGTGCCAGCAGCCCACAGGAGATTAATGAAAAACTGTTTTTT.

The V gene is TRBV4-2, the J gene TRBJ2-4; 10 bases match TRBD2. The CDR3 has 19 amino acids. Germline V gene lookup returns CDR1 LGHNA and CDR2 YNFKEQ. V was pared by 0 bases and J by 0 bases, with 8 bases of the junction left unmatched. CDR3 amino acids: CASSQDPTSGPIAKNIQYF. The CDR3 DNA is TGTGCCAGCAGCCAAGATCCGACTAGCGGGCCAATAGCCAAAAACATTCAGTACTTC.

This clone was recorded only once. A read error may produce the germline difference seen at one junction end. This chain joins TRBV7-3 and TRBJ2-2, with TRBD1 as a possible D gene (6 bases). Germline-derived CDR1 and CDR2 are SGHTA and FQGTGA. CDR3 length: 16 amino acids. CDR3 nucleotide sequence: TGTGCCAGCGGCTTAACTATCAGGGGCTCCACCGGGGAGCTGTTTTTT. This gives the protein CASGLTIRGSTGELFF.

The gene calls are TRBV3-1 (or the pseudogene TRBV3-2) and TRBJ2-5, with 8 positions matching TRBD2. Trimming cost V 2 bases and J 4 bases; bases outside gene matches: 9. Per germline, CDR1 LGHDT and CDR2 YNNKEL (reference sequence). The CDR3 length is 16 residues. The CDR3 coding sequence is TGTGCCAGCAGCCAACCCCGGGGGGGCCTAGGAGAGACCCAGTACTTC. Translating gives CASSQPRGGLGETQYF.

This clone was recorded a few times. This rearrangement joins TRBV4-1 to TRBJ2-7; 10 bases line up with TRBD2. J gave up 4 bases and V 1 base, and 13 bases lay outside the gene matches. The CDR3 length is 18 residues. CDR1 and CDR2 (germline): MGHRA, YSYEKL. CDR3 protein: CASSQGPQSGLAPYEQYF. The DNA of the CDR3 is TGCGCCAGCAGCCAAGGGCCCCAATCGGGACTAGCGCCGTACGAGCAGTACTTC.

The CDR3 is CASSLAPTTYTGELFF. CDR3 nucleotide sequence: TGTGCCAGCAGCTTAGCGCCGACTACCTACACCGGGGAGCTGTTTTTT. The chain recombines TRBV7-2 with TRBJ2-2; D perhaps matches TRBD2 (5 bases). The CDR3 extends over 16 amino acids. With 0 bases removed from V and 3 bases from J, the gap between germline ends came to 11 bases. Germline loops: CDR1 SGHTA, CDR2 FQGNSA.